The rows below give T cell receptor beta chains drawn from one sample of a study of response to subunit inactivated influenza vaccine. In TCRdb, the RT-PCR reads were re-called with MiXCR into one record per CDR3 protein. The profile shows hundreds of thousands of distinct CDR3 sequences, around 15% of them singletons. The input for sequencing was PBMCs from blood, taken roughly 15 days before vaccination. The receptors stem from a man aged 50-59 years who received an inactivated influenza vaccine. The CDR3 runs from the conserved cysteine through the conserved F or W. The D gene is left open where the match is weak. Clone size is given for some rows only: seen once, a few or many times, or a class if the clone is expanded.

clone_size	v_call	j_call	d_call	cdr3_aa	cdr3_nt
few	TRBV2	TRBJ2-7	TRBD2	CASSLGTSGINEQYF	TGTGCCAGCAGTTTGGGGACTAGCGGGATTAACGAGCAGTACTTC
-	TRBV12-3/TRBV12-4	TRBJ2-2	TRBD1	CASRRTGMGTGELFF	TGTGCCAGCAGGAGGACAGGGATGGGTACCGGGGAGCTGTTTTTT
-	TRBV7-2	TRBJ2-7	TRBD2	CAIGLADSYEQYF	TGTGCCATCGGACTAGCGGACTCCTACGAGCAGTACTTC
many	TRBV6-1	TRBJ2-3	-	CASRDPRGMADTQYF	TGTGCCAGCAGAGATCCCAGGGGCATGGCAGATACGCAGTATTTT
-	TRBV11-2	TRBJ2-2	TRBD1	CASTSGQSTGELFF	TGTGCCAGCACCTCGGGACAGAGCACCGGGGAGCTGTTTTTT
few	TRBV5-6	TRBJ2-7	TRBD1	CASFRDRGTYEQYF	TGTGCCAGCTTCCGGGACAGGGGGACTTACGAGCAGTACTTC
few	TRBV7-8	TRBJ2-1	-	CASTSRDNSYNEQFF	TGTGCCAGCACCTCTCGGGACAACTCCTACAATGAGCAGTTCTTC
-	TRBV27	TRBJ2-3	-	CASSLEDPSTDTQYF	TGTGCCAGCAGCCTAGAAGACCCCAGCACAGATACGCAGTATTTT
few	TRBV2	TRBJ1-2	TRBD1	CASTGTGGAYGYTF	TGTGCCAGCACAGGGACAGGGGGAGCTTATGGCTACACCTTC
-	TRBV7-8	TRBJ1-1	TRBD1	CASSLRTRQGRDTEAFF	TGTGCCAGCAGCTTAAGGACGAGACAGGGGCGAGACACTGAAGCTTTCTTT
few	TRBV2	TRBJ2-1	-	CASRVDSGEQFF	TGTGCCAGCAGGGTAGACTCCGGTGAGCAGTTCTTC
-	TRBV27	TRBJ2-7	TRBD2	CASSPGTSGNYEQYF	TGTGCCAGCAGTCCGGGGACTAGCGGTAACTACGAGCAGTACTTC
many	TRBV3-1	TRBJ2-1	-	CASSQANMGQFF	TGTGCCAGCAGCCAAGCAAACATGGGGCAGTTCTTC
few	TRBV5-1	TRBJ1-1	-	CASSLDSYLLPTEAFF	TGCGCCAGCAGCTTGGACAGTTATCTCTTGCCCACTGAAGCTTTCTTT
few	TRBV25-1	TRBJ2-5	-	CASSENTPRTQYF	TGTGCCAGCAGTGAAAATACCCCCAGGACCCAGTACTTC
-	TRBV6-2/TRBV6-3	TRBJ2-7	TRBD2	CASRGLAVYEQYF	TGTGCCAGCCGGGGACTAGCGGTGTACGAGCAGTACTTC
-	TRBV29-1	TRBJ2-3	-	CSVAGTAADTQYF	TGCAGCGTTGCAGGGACCGCCGCAGATACGCAGTATTTT
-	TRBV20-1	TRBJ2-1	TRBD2	CSAGLLAGREQFF	TGCAGTGCCGGCCTACTAGCGGGTAGGGAGCAGTTCTTC
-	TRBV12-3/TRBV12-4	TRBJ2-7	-	CASSVYYEQYF	TGTGCCAGCTCCGTATACTACGAGCAGTACTTC
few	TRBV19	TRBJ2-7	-	CASSITGRAEQYF	TGTGCCAGTAGTATAACGGGGCGGGCCGAGCAGTACTTC
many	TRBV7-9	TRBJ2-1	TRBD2	CASSSRGAGGNNEQFF	TGTGCCAGCAGCTCCCGGGGAGCGGGGGGGAACAATGAGCAGTTCTTC
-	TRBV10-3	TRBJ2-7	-	CAISESSDRTYEQYF	TGTGCCATCAGTGAGTCGAGCGACAGGACCTACGAGCAGTACTTC
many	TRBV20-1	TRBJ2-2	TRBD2	CSATGLAESNTGELFF	TGCAGTGCTACCGGACTAGCTGAGTCGAACACCGGGGAGCTGTTTTTT
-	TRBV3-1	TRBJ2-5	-	CASSPTRWETQYF	TGTGCCAGCAGTCCGACTAGGTGGGAGACCCAGTACTTC
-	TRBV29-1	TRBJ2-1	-	CSGRATEKNEQFF	TGCAGCGGGAGGGCGACAGAGAAAAATGAGCAGTTCTTC
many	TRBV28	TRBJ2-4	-	CASSLGTLAKNIQYF	TGTGCCAGCAGTTTGGGTACCTTAGCCAAAAACATTCAGTACTTC
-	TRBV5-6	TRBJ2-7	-	CASSMTESYEQYF	TGTGCCAGCAGCATGACAGAGTCCTACGAGCAGTACTTC
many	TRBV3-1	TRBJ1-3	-	CASSPRTPYSGNTIYF	TGTGCCAGCAGCCCTCGGACGCCATACTCTGGAAACACCATATATTTT
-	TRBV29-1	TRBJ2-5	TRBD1	CSIGDRGRETQYF	TGCAGCATAGGGGACAGGGGGCGGGAGACCCAGTACTTC
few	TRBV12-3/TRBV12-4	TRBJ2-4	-	CASSFLGKNIQYF	TGTGCCAGCAGTTTCCTTGGGAAAAACATTCAGTACTTC
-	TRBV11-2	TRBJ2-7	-	CASSLDLAVSPPYEQYF	TGTGCCAGCAGCTTAGATTTGGCGGTTTCCCCACCCTACGAGCAGTACTTC
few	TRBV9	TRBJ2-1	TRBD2	CASSVAPTSGVGEQFF	TGTGCCAGCAGCGTAGCTCCAACTAGCGGGGTTGGAGAGCAGTTCTTC
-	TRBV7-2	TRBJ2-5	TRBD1	CASSLPGQGLWTQYF	TGTGCCAGCAGCCTGCCGGGACAGGGTTTATGGACCCAGTACTTC
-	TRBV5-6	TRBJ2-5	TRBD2	CASSLVASGTYQDTQYF	TGTGCCAGCAGCTTGGTAGCTAGCGGGACCTACCAAGATACCCAGTACTTC
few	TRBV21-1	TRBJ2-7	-	CASSGLEETVDDEQYF	TGTGCCAGCAGCGGACTTGAGGAGACAGTAGACGACGAGCAGTACTTC
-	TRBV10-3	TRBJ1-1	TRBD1	CAISGPTGTTEAFF	TGTGCCATCAGTGGCCCGACAGGGACCACTGAAGCTTTCTTT
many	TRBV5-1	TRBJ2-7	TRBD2	CASSVGTSGGLYEQYF	TGCGCCAGCAGCGTAGGGACTAGCGGGGGTCTCTACGAGCAGTACTTC
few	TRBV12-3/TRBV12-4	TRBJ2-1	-	CASSFSGLHNEQFF	TGTGCCAGCAGTTTCTCGGGACTGCACAATGAGCAGTTCTTC
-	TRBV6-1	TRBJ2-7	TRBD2	CASRTERGGRIYEQYF	TGTGCCAGTCGAACCGAACGGGGGGGGCGAATCTACGAGCAGTACTTC
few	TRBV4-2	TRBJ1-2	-	CASSPTVGNYGYTF	TGTGCCAGCAGCCCAACGGTCGGGAACTATGGCTACACCTTC
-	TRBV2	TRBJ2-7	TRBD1	CASRTNRGNFPNEQYF	TGTGCCAGCAGGACAAACAGGGGCAACTTTCCGAACGAGCAGTACTTC
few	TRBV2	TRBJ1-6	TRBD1	CASRDRGSSYNSPLHF	TGTGCCAGCAGGGACAGGGGTAGCTCCTATAATTCACCCCTCCACTTT
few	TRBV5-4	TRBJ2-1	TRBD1	CASSLAIGQGVYNEQFF	TGTGCCAGCAGCTTAGCCATTGGACAGGGAGTCTACAATGAGCAGTTCTTC
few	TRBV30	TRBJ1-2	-	CACSWGDIYGYTF	TGTGCCTGTTCCTGGGGGGACATCTATGGCTACACCTTC
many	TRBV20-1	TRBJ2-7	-	CSARGRGYEQYF	TGCAGTGCTAGAGGGCGTGGCTACGAGCAGTACTTC
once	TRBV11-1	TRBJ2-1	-	CASSPILNYKGQSGYNEQFF	TGTGCCAGCAGCCCAATTCTTAATTATAAGGGACAAAGCGGGTACAATGAGCAGTTCTTC
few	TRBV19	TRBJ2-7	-	CASSIREGSYEQYF	TGTGCCAGTAGTATCCGTGAGGGATCCTACGAGCAGTACTTC